This T cell receptor beta chain originates from a study of cytomegalovirus exposure and HLA in healthy donors (dated by TCRdb to the late 2010s). The study in broad terms: In an earlier analysis of approximately 500 of the donors, under 300 Gb of sequence data and 90 million to 130 million unique TCR beta sequences from about 179 million T cells were reported. Approximately 310 gigabases of sequencing data and around 88 million unique TCR sequences made up an early release that covered several hundred HLA-typed donors. Of the roughly 410 genotyped donors, approximately 80% were placed in the genetic ancestry cluster associated with self-reported Caucasian donors. The study aimed to test whether signatures of past pathogen exposure could be identified by cataloging public T cell receptors. The study used immunosequencing to profile the T cell repertoires of around 600 subjects and linked those repertoires to cytomegalovirus serostatus. A separate validation cohort of about 110 different subjects was used in addition to the approximately 670-subject first cohort. To predict cytomegalovirus infection status, the study combined high-throughput TCR immunosequencing, statistical association of individual TCRs with disease status, and machine learning. A later analysis re-analyzed previously published TCR beta repertoires from 660 or so donors and added high-resolution HLA genotyping to study TCR occurrence patterns. In the later analysis, no new phenotypic data were used to find candidate immune exposures; instead, reliance was placed on TCR beta sequences and their occurrence across donors. To decide whether each TCR beta V gene segment behaved as functional or pseudogenic, an earlier analysis of some 600 of the donors relied on high-throughput TCR beta sequencing. Donor age, sex, ethnicity and CMV serostatus were collected together with the repertoire data. Genome-wide SNP genotypes for about 55% of the roughly 670 donors were used in a later genetic analysis, which treated that subset as a discovery cohort. Every discovery cohort repertoire had been produced on one sequencing platform. Class I and class II HLA loci were covered by the typing at four-digit resolution. Typing coverage varied by locus: 629-630 donors for A, B, C, DRB1 and DQB1; roughly 500 for DQA1; more than 600 for DPA1; 450 to 480 for DPB1. A handful of DR-DQ haplotypes were treated as single units for association and clustering because of strong linkage in the cohort. Among 398 genotyped donors of the cohort, an average of approximately 240,000 unique TCR beta nucleotide sequences were sequenced per donor, roughly 18% of them non-productive. General findings and caveats noted by the study authors: In a later analysis, several top co-occurrence clusters were reported to appear linked to parvovirus B19, influenza, CMV and Epstein-Barr virus. At a false discovery rate of 0.05, a later analysis linked 16,000 or so TCR beta sequences to specific HLA alleles. A further reported finding was that TCR beta sequences accurately predicted the HLA-A and HLA-B alleles for most subjects in the first cohort. In vitro tests confirmed that a few of the cytomegalovirus-associated TCR beta chains recognize cytomegalovirus antigens. Because HLA typing was missing for some donors at each locus, association tests included only the typed subset. Some IMGT-functional V segments, including TRBV6-2 and TRBV6-3, could not be told apart with the 87-base-pair reads, so those segments were excluded. According to a later analysis, most CMV-associated TCR beta chains appeared to be HLA-restricted, and the HLA associations seemed to be driven largely by CMV exposure. Sequencing depth was assumed to be roughly uniform across donors in the presence/absence analyses, though that assumption may not hold. The classifier was reported to diagnose cytomegalovirus status with high specificity and sensitivity in both the original and validation cohorts. When HLA alleles, especially DR and DQ, strongly co-occurred, TCR associations were difficult to assign to individual alleles. The only immune exposure information available for the cohort was CMV serostatus. In an earlier analysis of about 550 of the donors, most TCR beta V segments were observed in productive rearrangements about 87% or about 30% of the time, broadly matching IMGT annotations. Across donors, most TCR sequences were observed very rarely, whereas some public TCRs were present in many individuals. A cluster of highly shared sequence variants was judged likely to represent a technical artifact of the sequencing pipeline. In this cohort, only TCR beta chains were sequenced, and detectable features were limited by the absence of alpha or paired-chain data. According to a later analysis, TCR association rates differed among HLA loci, with DRB1 alleles showing the most associated TCRs and HLA-C alleles showing the fewest. A later analysis found that HLA-associated TCR beta chains were more clonally expanded and had lower generation probabilities than equally common non-associated chains. According to the authors, the approach could potentially be generalized to other disease states and immunological phenotypes. V-gene and J-gene trimming of TCR beta chains was associated with a missense DCLRE1C variant in a later genetic analysis, and the association was replicated in an independent cohort. According to a later genetic analysis, donors in an Asian-associated ancestry cluster had fewer N-insertions in productive TCRs than the approximately 700-donor mean. The study listed 150 to 200 TCR beta chains as associated with cytomegalovirus. Because counts were too low, 15 to 20 rarely observed V segments, including chromosome 9 orphons, were left out of the earlier analysis of 587 of the donors. Linkage disequilibrium might explain the correlated functional status among segregating V segments, but an unknown experimental factor could not be ruled out.

CDR1 SGHAT and CDR2 FQDESV are derived from the germline V gene (reference sequence). Between the V and J ends, shortened by 3 bases and 11 bases respectively, the junction contains 12 bases. The CDR3 goes from the cysteine to the phenylalanine over 12 residues. Solely the CDR3 DNA is kept, with 36 bases framed from the first base. The library relied on the immunoSEQ multiplex PCR assay. For the multiplex PCR, a mixture combining 60 forward primers for TCR Vbeta segments and 13 reverse primers for TCR Jbeta segments was used. Amplification of the CDR3 region of rearranged TCR beta genes was performed with a multiplex PCR assay on genomic DNA. The amplified TCR beta libraries were sequenced on the Illumina HiSeq System as 87-base-pair reads. On the authors' methods: Across the 600 to 700 repertoires, a later analysis counted 60 million to 90 million unique TCR beta chains, roughly 11 million of which were shared by at least two donors. Raw reads were error-corrected and collapsed into unique sequences with a nearest-neighbor algorithm that merged closely related sequences to remove PCR and sequencing errors. CDR3 sequences were aligned to IMGT reference sequences to assign V, D and J gene segments. Each retained sequence needed at least a six-nucleotide match to both a V gene segment and a J gene segment. A rearrangement was called productive if the CDR3 had no stop codons and remained in frame with V and J, and every other rearrangement was called non-productive. CDR3 was defined by IMGT convention, running from the second conserved V-encoded cysteine to the conserved J-encoded phenylalanine. In an earlier analysis of around 570 of the donors, sequences lacking an unambiguous match to a single V gene segment were excluded. In an earlier analysis of roughly 500 of the donors, V segments were called functional above 56.7% productive rearrangements and were called segregating when the between-donor standard deviation exceeded 5%. A statistical classification framework was built for diagnosing cytomegalovirus status from the catalog of TCR beta chain sequences. In a later analysis, V and J genes were assigned by comparing TCR nucleotide sequences against IMGT/GENE-DB human TR gene sequences. In a later analysis, CDR3 sequences and most-parsimonious VDJ recombination scenarios were assigned using the TCRdist pipeline. In a later analysis, every TCR beta chain was defined by the combination of its CDR3 amino acid sequence and its V-gene family, and reads without a unique V-gene family were dropped. In a later analysis, a few hundred highly shared, low-generation-probability nucleotide sequences were removed to address suspected cross-contamination and a sequencing artifact. In a later analysis, a clonal expansion index was calculated for each public chain from normalized within-repertoire ranks of inferred template counts. Generation probabilities in a later analysis came from a VDJ recombination model fitted to out-of-frame rearrangements, and those results were checked against IGoR. In a later analysis, TCR-TCR, TCR-HLA and TCR-CMV co-occurrence was scored with hypergeometric tests, and a repertoire-size bias correction was applied to TCR pairs. To estimate false discovery rates, a later analysis permuted the HLA or CMV assignments 20 times. In a later analysis, co-occurring TCRs were grouped using DBSCAN, with TCRdist sequence similarity added in when clustering inside HLA-allele-positive subsets. Repertoires with fewer than 30,000 or more than 120,000 public chains were left out of co-occurrence clustering, as were roughly five repertoires with anomalous nucleotide sharing. TCRdb holds this immuneACCESS table with in-frame rearrangements only. Some clones are missing; in checked studies, unresolved V genes explain under half, and the rest has no known cause. V and J calls plus clone size are reproduced from that table; the DNA served to infer D and trimming. Within this sample are roughly 110,000 clones, with roughly four fifths of them counted one time only. Clones ranked in the top ten supply about 1.5% of the sample.

In total, 600 or so healthy bone marrow donors made up the cohort. At the time of sampling, every cohort member was nominally healthy, though immune exposures that went unrecorded were likely present. The donor tested CMV seronegative and was one of the 352 seronegative cohort members. A peripheral blood sample was provided by each donor, and peripheral blood mononuclear cells were used for TCR beta sequencing. Genomic DNA extraction from the blood cell samples was performed with the Qiagen DNeasy Blood Extraction Kit. About this clone: Its antigen is not yet known. The sample holds no much larger clone one base away, and base qualities are not on file.

Sequencing was performed on PBMCs. The chain joins TRBV11-1 to TRBJ2-3; confidence is insufficient to name the D gene. This receptor was taken from a man aged 45-65 years in good health and CMV-seronegative. The sequenced DNA: TGTGCCAGCAGCTTTGGGCAGAGTTGGCAGTATTTT. Protein translation: CASSFGQSWQYF. The full variable domain, with segments outside the CDR3 supplied by the reference TRBV11-1 and TRBJ2-3 proteins, appears as EAEVAQSPRYKITEKSQAVAFWCDPISGHATLYWYRQILGQGPELLVQFQDESVVDDSQLPKDRFSAERLKGVDSTLKIQPAELGDSAMYLCASSFGQSWQYFGPGTRLTVL.